This entry concerns a single T cell receptor (beta chain). Its target is not known. Produced via immunoSEQ multiplex PCR; TCRdb's table is partial and in-frame only. Here the sample spans 1.4 million to 1.5 million clones, roughly 97% being singletons. This sample was included in a study of shared clonotypes between healthy human individuals. Germline CDR1 is MNHNS and CDR2 is SASEGT. The CDR3 totals 16 residues. Between the trimmed V and J ends, which lost 3 bases and 3 bases, there was a span of 15 bases. Findings and caveats of the study: Only blood samples were collected, and tissue repertoires likely differ.

HIV-negative, healthy adults without recent acute infections or vaccinations were the donors. The sequence was obtained from a young man in good health. The chain couples TRBV6-1 to TRBJ1-5; weak D call: TRBD1 (5 bases). Source material: naive CD4+ T cells sorted from blood. Subset here: CD45RA+ positively selected. The CDR3 here is CASSDPAGRPNQPQHF. In DNA, the CDR3 is TGTGCCAGCAGTGACCCCGCGGGACGGCCCAATCAGCCCCAGCATTTT.